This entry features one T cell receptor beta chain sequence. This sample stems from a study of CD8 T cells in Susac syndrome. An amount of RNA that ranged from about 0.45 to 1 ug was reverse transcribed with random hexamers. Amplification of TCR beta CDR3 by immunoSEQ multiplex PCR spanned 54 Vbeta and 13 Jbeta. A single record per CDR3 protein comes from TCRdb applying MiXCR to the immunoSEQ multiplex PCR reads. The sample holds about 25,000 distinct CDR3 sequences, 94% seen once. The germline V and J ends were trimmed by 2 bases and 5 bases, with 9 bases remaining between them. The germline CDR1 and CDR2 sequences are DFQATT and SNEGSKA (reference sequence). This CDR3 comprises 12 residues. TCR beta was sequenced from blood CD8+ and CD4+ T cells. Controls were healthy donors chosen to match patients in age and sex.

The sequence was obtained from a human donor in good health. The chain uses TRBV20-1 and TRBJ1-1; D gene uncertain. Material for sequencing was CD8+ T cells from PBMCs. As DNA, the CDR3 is TGCAGTGCTAGAAGGTCGGGAACTGAAGCTTTCTTT. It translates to CSARRSGTEAFF.